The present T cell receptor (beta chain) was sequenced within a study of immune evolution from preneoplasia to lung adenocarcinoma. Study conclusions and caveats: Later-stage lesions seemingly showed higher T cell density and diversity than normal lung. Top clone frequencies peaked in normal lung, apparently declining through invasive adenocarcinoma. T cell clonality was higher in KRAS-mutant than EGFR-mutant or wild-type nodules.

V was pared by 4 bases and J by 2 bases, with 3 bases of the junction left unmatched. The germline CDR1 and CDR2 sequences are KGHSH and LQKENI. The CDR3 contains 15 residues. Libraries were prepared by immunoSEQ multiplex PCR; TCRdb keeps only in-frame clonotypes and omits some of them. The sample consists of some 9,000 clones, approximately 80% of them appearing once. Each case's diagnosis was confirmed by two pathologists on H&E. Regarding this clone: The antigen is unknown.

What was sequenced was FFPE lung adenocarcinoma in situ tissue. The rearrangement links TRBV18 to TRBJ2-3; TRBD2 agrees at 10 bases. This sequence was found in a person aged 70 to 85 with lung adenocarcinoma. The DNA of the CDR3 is TGTGCCAGCTCACTAGCGGGGGGTACCACAGATACGCAGTATTTT. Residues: CASSLAGGTTDTQYF.